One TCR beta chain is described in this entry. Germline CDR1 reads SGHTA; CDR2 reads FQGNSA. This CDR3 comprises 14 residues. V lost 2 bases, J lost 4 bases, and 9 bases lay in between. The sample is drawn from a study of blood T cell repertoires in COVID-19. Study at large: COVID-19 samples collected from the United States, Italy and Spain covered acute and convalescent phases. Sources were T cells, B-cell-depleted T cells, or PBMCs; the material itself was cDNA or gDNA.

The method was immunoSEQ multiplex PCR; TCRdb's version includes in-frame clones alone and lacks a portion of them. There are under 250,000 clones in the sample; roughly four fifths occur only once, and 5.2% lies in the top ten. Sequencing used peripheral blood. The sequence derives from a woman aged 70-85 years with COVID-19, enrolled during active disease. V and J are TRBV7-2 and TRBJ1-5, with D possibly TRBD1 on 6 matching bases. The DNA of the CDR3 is TGTGCCAGCAGCTTAACCAGGGGTAATCAGCCCCAGCATTTT. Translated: CASSLTRGNQPQHF.